The 10 T cell receptor beta chains given below trace back to one sample, sequenced in a study of T cell responses to AZD1222 COVID-19 vaccine. Sequencing used immunoSEQ multiplex PCR; TCRdb keeps in-frame clones, though not all of them. The table includes under 200,000 clones, 94% detected once. Sequencing used peripheral blood, obtained on day 0 of AZD1222 vaccination. Every receptor here comes from an adult in good health.

The rearrangement joins TRBV24-1 to TRBJ1-1; maybe TRBD1 (5 bases). The ends were cut back, 6 bases at V and 6 bases at J, with 13 bases in the middle. CDR3 length: 13 amino acids. Looked up from germline, CDR1 is KGHDR and CDR2 is SFDVKD. The CDR3 DNA reads as TGTGCCACCAGTCCGGCCGGGGGGGCTGAAGCTTTCTTT. Translating it yields CATSPAGGAEAFF.

The V and J genes are TRBV28 and TRBJ1-5, with TRBD1 matching 7 bases. Germline V gene sequence: CDR1 MDHEN, CDR2 SYDVKM. Unmatched junction bases numbered 8, after V lost 5 bases and J lost 1 base. CDR3 length: 16 amino acids. The CDR3 region is CASSVSNRGSNQPQHF. In DNA form, the CDR3 reads TGTGCCAGCAGTGTTTCGAACAGGGGAAGCAATCAGCCCCAGCATTTT.

The chain carries TRBV28 and TRBJ1-2, with TRBD1 as a possible D gene (6 bases). This CDR3 spans 15 amino acids. Germline CDR1 reads MDHEN; CDR2 reads SYDVKM. Trimming shortened V by 2 bases and J by 4 bases, and 14 bases separated the two germline ends. This chain's CDR3 is CASSLRGALIYGYTF. The CDR3 DNA reads as TGTGCCAGCAGTTTACGGGGGGCCTTAATCTATGGCTACACCTTC.

The V and J genes are TRBV11-3 and TRBJ2-1; D unresolved. V shed 4 bases and J shed 7 bases, with 8 bases lying between them. Looked up from germline, CDR1 is SGHNT and CDR2 is YENEEA. This CDR3 is built from 12 residues. The CDR3 nucleotides are TGTGCCAGCAGCTCTTCTCTAAATGAGCAGTTCTTC. It is translated as CASSSSLNEQFF.

The chain employs TRBV6-1 and TRBJ1-2, with D perhaps matching TRBD1 (6 bases). The germline V gene has CDR1 MNHNS and CDR2 SASEGT. Trimming removed 1 base at V and 0 bases at J, with 15 bases between. The CDR3 sequence is 17 residues long. The chain's CDR3 is CASSEGRGGNTNYGYTF. Here the CDR3 DNA reads TGTGCCAGCAGTGAAGGGAGAGGGGGGAACACTAACTATGGCTACACCTTC.

The chain joins TRBV9 to TRBJ1-1, with D hard to call. Per germline, CDR1 SGDLS and CDR2 YYNGEE. The CDR3 spans 13 residues. The V end was cut by 1 base, the J end by 1 base, with 5 bases between. CDR3 sequence: CASSVYQNTEAFF. The CDR3 nucleotides read TGTGCCAGCAGCGTATACCAGAACACTGAAGCTTTCTTT.

The CDR3 loop reads CASSTPGGSPSYEQYF. CDR3 nucleotides: TGTGCCAGCAGCACCCCCGGGGGGAGCCCCTCCTACGAGCAGTACTTC. This chain joins TRBV11-2 and TRBJ2-7; TRBD2 matches 7 bases. The length of the CDR3 is 16 residues. Per germline, CDR1 SGHAT and CDR2 FQNNGV. V lost 5 bases to trimming and J lost 0 bases; unmatched junction nucleotides: 10.

J is TRBJ2-1 and V is TRBV11-2; 11 nucleotides line up with TRBD2. The trim removed 5 bases at V and 2 bases at J, leaving 8 bases unmatched. Germline CDR1 SGHAT, CDR2 FQNNGV. The CDR3 has 17 residues. Here the CDR3 reads CASSTAGLAEPYNEQFF. DNA of the CDR3: TGTGCCAGCAGCACCGCGGGACTAGCGGAGCCCTACAATGAGCAGTTCTTC.

This chain joins TRBV4-2 and TRBJ1-3; weak D call: TRBD1 (6 bases). This CDR3 is built from 15 residues. The germline V and J ends were trimmed by 5 bases and 0 bases, with 11 bases remaining between them. Germline V lookup: CDR1 LGHNA, CDR2 YNFKEQ. CDR3 nucleotide sequence: TGTGCCAGCAGCGACCGACAGGCCTCTGGAAACACCATATATTTT. Translation: CASSDRQASGNTIYF.

The CDR3 sequence: CASSGQGNNQPQHF. The CDR3 coding sequence is TGTGCCAGCTCCGGACAGGGGAACAATCAGCCCCAGCATTTT. J is TRBJ1-5 and V is TRBV18; 9 bases line up with TRBD1. Germline V gene sequence: CDR1 KGHSH, CDR2 LQKENI. V was clipped by 6 bases and J by 3 bases; unmatched bases: 3. This CDR3 has 14 residues.